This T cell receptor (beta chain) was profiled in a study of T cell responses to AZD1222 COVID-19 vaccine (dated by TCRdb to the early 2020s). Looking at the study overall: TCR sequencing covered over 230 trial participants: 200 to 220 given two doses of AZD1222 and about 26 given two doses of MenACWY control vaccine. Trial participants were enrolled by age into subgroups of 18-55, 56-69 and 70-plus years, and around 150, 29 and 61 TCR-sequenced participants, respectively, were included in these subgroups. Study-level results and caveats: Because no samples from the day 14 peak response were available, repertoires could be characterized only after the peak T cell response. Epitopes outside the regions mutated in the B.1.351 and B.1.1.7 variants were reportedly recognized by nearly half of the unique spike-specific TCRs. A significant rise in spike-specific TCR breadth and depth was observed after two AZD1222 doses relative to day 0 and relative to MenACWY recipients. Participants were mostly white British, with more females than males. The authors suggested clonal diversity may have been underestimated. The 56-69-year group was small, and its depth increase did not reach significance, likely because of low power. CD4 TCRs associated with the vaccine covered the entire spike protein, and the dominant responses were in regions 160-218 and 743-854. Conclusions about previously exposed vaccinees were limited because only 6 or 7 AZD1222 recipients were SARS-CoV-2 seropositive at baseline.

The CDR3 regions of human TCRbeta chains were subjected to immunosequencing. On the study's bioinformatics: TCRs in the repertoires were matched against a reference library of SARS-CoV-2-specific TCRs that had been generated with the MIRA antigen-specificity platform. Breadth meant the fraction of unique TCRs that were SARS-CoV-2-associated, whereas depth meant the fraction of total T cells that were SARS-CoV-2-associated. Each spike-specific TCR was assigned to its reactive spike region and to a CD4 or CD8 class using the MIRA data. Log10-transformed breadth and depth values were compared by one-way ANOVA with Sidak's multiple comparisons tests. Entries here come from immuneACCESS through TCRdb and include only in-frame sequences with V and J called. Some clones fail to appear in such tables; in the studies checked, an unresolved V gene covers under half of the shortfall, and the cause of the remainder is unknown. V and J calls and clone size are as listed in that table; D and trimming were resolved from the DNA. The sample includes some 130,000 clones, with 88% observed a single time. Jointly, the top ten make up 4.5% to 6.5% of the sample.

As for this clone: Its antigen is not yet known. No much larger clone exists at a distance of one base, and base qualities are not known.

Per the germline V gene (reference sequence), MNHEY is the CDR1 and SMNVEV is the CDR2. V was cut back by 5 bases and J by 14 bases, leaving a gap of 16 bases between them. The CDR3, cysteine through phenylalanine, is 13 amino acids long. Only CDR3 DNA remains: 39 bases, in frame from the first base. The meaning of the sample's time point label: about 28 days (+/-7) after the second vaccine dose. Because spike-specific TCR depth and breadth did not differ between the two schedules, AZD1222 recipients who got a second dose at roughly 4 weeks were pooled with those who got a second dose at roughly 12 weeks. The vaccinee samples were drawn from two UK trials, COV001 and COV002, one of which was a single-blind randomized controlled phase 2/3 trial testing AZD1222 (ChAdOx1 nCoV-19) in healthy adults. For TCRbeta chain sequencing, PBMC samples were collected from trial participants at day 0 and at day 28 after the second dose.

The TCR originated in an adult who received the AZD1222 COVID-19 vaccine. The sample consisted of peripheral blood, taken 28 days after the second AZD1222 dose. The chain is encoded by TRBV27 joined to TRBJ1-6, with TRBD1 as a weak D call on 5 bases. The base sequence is TGTGCCAGCAGTGTAGGCCGTCAAGGGGCCCTCCACTTT. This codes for CASSVGRQGALHF.